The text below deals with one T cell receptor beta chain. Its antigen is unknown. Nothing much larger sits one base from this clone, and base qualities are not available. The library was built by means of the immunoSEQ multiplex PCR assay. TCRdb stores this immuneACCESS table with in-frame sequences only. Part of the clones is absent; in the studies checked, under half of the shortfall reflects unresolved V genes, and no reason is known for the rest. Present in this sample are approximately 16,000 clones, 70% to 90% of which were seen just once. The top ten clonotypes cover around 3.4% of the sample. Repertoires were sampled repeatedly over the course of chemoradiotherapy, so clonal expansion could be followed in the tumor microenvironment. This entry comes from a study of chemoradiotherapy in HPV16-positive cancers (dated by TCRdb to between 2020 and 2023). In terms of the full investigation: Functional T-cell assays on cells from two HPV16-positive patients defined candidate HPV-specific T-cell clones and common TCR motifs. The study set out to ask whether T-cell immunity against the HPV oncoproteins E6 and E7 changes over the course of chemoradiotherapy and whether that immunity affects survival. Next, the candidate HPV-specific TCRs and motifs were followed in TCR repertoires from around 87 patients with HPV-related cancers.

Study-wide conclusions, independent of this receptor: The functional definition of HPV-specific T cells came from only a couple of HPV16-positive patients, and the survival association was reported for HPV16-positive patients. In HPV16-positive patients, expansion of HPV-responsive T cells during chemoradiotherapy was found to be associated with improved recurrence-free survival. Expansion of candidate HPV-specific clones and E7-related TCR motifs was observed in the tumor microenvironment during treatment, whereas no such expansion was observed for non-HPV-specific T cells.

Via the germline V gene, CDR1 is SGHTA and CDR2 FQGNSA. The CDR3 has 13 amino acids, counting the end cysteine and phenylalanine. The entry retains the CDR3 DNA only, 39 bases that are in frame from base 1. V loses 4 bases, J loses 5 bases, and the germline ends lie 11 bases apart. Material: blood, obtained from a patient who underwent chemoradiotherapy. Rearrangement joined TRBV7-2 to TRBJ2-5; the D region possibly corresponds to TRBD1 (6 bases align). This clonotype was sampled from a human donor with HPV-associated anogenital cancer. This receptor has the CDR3 CASSSTGWETQYF. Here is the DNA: TGTGCCAGCAGCTCGACAGGTTGGGAGACCCAGTACTTC.